These T cell receptor beta chains were read from a single sample in a study of CD8 T cells in ankylosing spondylitis. TCRdb redid the calling of the 5' RACE reads with MiXCR, one entry per CDR3 protein. Here the sample spans around 160,000 distinct CDR3 sequences, roughly 12% being singletons. The sample consisted of blood, either unsorted or a sorted T cell fraction (not recorded which). The receptors were gathered from a male donor with ankylosing spondylitis or in good health (not recorded which). Both conserved end residues are part of each CDR3. D genes are given only for firm matches. The size field is filled for only some rows; it gives once, few, many or a size class.

J gene | V gene | clone size | D gene | CDR3 DNA | CDR3 protein
TRBJ1-2 | TRBV11-2 | many | . | TGTGCCAGCACCCCCGTGCGGAGCGGCTATGGCTACACCTTC | CASTPVRSGYGYTF
TRBJ1-4 | TRBV12-3/TRBV12-4 | many | TRBD1 | TGTGCCAGCAGCACCGGGACAGGGCTGGAAAAACTGTTTTTT | CASSTGTGLEKLFF
TRBJ2-1 | TRBV7-2 | many | . | TGTGCCAGCAGCCTACAAGCTTACAATGAGCAGTTCTTC | CASSLQAYNEQFF
TRBJ1-2 | TRBV12-3/TRBV12-4 | many | . | TGTGCCAGCAGCCATAACGACAGGAACTATGGCTACACCTTC | CASSHNDRNYGYTF
TRBJ1-2 | TRBV6-5 | many | . | TGTGCCAGCAGTTACGATGGAGTTCGGGGCTACACCTTC | CASSYDGVRGYTF
TRBJ1-2 | TRBV10-3 | many | . | TGTGCCATCAAGGAGGGGACAACTAACTATGGCTACACCTTC | CAIKEGTTNYGYTF
TRBJ2-7 | TRBV29-1 | many | . | TGCAGCGTTGGAGTGGTGAGCTCCTACGAGCAGTACTTC | CSVGVVSSYEQYF
TRBJ2-1 | TRBV7-2 | few | . | TGTGCCAGCAGCTTAGAAGGGGCGTCCCATGAGCAGTTCTTC | CASSLEGASHEQFF
TRBJ2-5 | TRBV5-1 | many | . | TGCGCCAGCAGCCGAAACAGGGCTGAGGAGACCCAGTACTTC | CASSRNRAEETQYF
TRBJ2-5 | TRBV6-5 | many | TRBD2 | TGTGCCAGCAGTTACTACCACGGGGGGAAAGAGACCCAGTACTTC | CASSYYHGGKETQYF
TRBJ2-1 | TRBV20-1 | few | . | TGCTGTGCTAGAGATGCCTCTACCCAGGGTTCTTTCTACAATGAGCAGTTCTTC | CCARDASTQGSFYNEQFF
TRBJ2-1 | TRBV28 | many | TRBD2 | TGTGCCAGCAGTCGACTAGCGGGGGGCCGGGACAATGAGCAGTTCTTC | CASSRLAGGRDNEQFF
TRBJ1-1 | TRBV9 | many | . | TGTGCCAGCAGCGTAGGACAGGTCCTGAACACTGAAGCTTTCTTT | CASSVGQVLNTEAFF
TRBJ1-6 | TRBV7-6 | . | TRBD1 | TGTGCCAGCAGTCGGGGACAGGGAACGGGTAATTCACCCCTCCACTTT | CASSRGQGTGNSPLHF
TRBJ1-1 | TRBV25-1 | many | . | TGTGCCAGCAGTGAATTATACCTGGGACCCGACTTCGCTGAAGCTTTCTTT | CASSELYLGPDFAEAFF
TRBJ1-1 | TRBV6-1 | many | TRBD1 | TGTGCCAGCAGTCCGACAGGGACCACTGAAGCTTTCTTT | CASSPTGTTEAFF
TRBJ1-2 | TRBV6-1 | many | . | TGTGCCAGCGCAATGGGGGGCAACGGTGGCTACACCTTC | CASAMGGNGGYTF
TRBJ2-2 | TRBV5-6 | many | TRBD1 | TGTGCCAGCAGCTTATCCGGGACAGGGTCCAACACCGGGGAGCTGTTTTTT | CASSLSGTGSNTGELFF
TRBJ2-1 | TRBV18 | many | . | TGTGCCAGCTCACCAGGACTCATCAATGAGCAGTTCTTC | CASSPGLINEQFF
TRBJ2-7 | TRBV18 | many | . | TGTGCCAGCTCACCACTGGGCTCCGAGCAGTACTTC | CASSPLGSEQYF
TRBJ1-1 | TRBV25-1 | many | . | TGTGCCAGCAGTTTCCAGGGCGGCACTGAAGCTTTCTTT | CASSFQGGTEAFF
TRBJ1-3 | TRBV7-2 | . | TRBD1 | TGTGCCAGCAGTCAGGGCAGGGGGCCTGGAAACACCATATATTTT | CASSQGRGPGNTIYF
TRBJ2-7 | TRBV6-1 | few | TRBD1 | TGTGCCAGCAGCATTGACAGGGACGTCTACGAGCAGTACTTC | CASSIDRDVYEQYF
TRBJ1-6 | TRBV28 | many | . | TGTGCCAGCAGTTTTAATACCGGGCTTAGGGGTTCACCCCTCCACTTT | CASSFNTGLRGSPLHF
TRBJ1-1 | TRBV7-2 | . | . | TGTGCCAGCAGCTTAGGGGATTTGATAGTGAACACTGAAGCTTTCTTT | CASSLGDLIVNTEAFF
TRBJ1-1 | TRBV2 | . | TRBD1 | TGTGCCAGCAAAAGGGACAGCACTGAAGCTTTCTTT | CASKRDSTEAFF
TRBJ1-4 | TRBV30 | . | . | TGTGCCTGGAGTGTCGAGTGGGGAACTAATGAAAAACTGTTTTTT | CAWSVEWGTNEKLFF
TRBJ2-3 | TRBV6-2/TRBV6-3 | . | TRBD2 | TGTGCCAGCAGTTCGACTAGCGGGAGGGCCGGAGATACGCAGTATTTT | CASSSTSGRAGDTQYF
TRBJ2-5 | TRBV20-1 | many | . | TGCAGTGCTGGAACCGGGGGAAAAGAGACCCAGTACTTC | CSAGTGGKETQYF
TRBJ1-4 | TRBV18 | many | . | TGTGCCAGCTCACCCCAACCCATGCTTGGTCCGAGGGAAAAACTGTTTTTT | CASSPQPMLGPREKLFF
TRBJ2-7 | TRBV12-3/TRBV12-4 | many | . | TGTGCCAGCAGCACCCCGAATAGGGAGCGGTACTTC | CASSTPNRERYF
TRBJ2-1 | TRBV27 | many | . | TGTGCCAGCAGTTTATCCGGAAGGCGCAGGTTGGAGCAGTTCTTC | CASSLSGRRRLEQFF
TRBJ2-7 | TRBV20-1 | many | TRBD1 | TGCAGTGCTAGCCGGGACAGATCCTACGAGCAGTACTTC | CSASRDRSYEQYF
TRBJ2-3 | TRBV5-1 | many | TRBD1 | TGCGCCAGCAGCTCTTGGGACAGGGGCACAGATACGCAGTATTTT | CASSSWDRGTDTQYF
TRBJ1-5 | TRBV10-3 | many | . | TGTGCCATCAGTGAGTCGGGCAGGGGAAGCAATCAGCCCCAGCATTTT | CAISESGRGSNQPQHF
TRBJ2-3 | TRBV27 | medium-sized | . | TGTGCCAGCAGTTTCGTCTTTAGAGAAGCAGATACGCAGTATTTT | CASSFVFREADTQYF
TRBJ2-3 | TRBV20-1 | . | . | TGCAGTGCCCGCGGCCCGGGAACAGGCACAGATACGCAGTATTTT | CSARGPGTGTDTQYF
TRBJ2-3 | TRBV6-1 | . | . | TGTGCCAGCAGCGGGGGGCTCGGGGCAGATACGCAGTATTTT | CASSGGLGADTQYF
TRBJ2-7 | TRBV12-3/TRBV12-4 | many | . | TGTGCCAGCAGTTTACTGTCGTCAAGGTCCTACGAGCAGTACTTC | CASSLLSSRSYEQYF
TRBJ1-2 | TRBV12-3/TRBV12-4 | many | . | TGTGCCAGCAGCCGTACCCCTTCCGGCTACACCTTC | CASSRTPSGYTF
TRBJ2-7 | TRBV4-3 | . | TRBD1 | TGCGCCAGCAGCCAAGAGTACAGGGGAATTATAACCTACGAGCAGTACTTC | CASSQEYRGIITYEQYF
TRBJ1-1 | TRBV6-1 | . | TRBD1 | TGTGCCAGCTCCAACCCAGGACAGGGGCGGAAGACTGAAGCTTTCTTT | CASSNPGQGRKTEAFF
TRBJ2-1 | TRBV15 | many | . | TGTGCCACCAGCAGAGATCTAAGTGAGCAGTTCTTC | CATSRDLSEQFF
TRBJ2-5 | TRBV7-9 | . | . | TGTGCCAGCAGCTCCGAGGACTGGCAAGAGACCCAGTACTTC | CASSSEDWQETQYF